The 18 T cell receptor beta chains in this list originate from one sample, sequenced in a study of T-cell memory formation after mild COVID-19. TCRdb ran MiXCR on the 5' RACE reads and lists one entry per CDR3 protein. Of hundreds of thousands of distinct CDR3 sequences listed, 20% to 25% are singletons. Sequenced sample: PBMCs or a T cell subset sorted from them (not recorded which). These TCRs come from an adult woman who had mild COVID-19 (a few samples of this study predate the infection). Cell type and time point are not known.

A remark on this clonotype: A junction end diverges from the germline sequence, so it may reflect a read error. V is TRBV2 and J is TRBJ1-1; D is possibly TRBD1 (6 bases). The length of the CDR3 is 13 residues. Germline assignment: CDR1 SNHLY and CDR2 FYNNEI. Written as DNA, the CDR3 is TGTGCCAGCAGGAGGGGAGGGGGAACTGAATCTTTCTTT. Translated, it gives CASRRGGGTESFF.

This clonotype was counted between two and nine times. This chain connects TRBV20-1 to TRBJ2-7; D may match TRBD1 or TRBD2 (6 bases each). V was cut by 0 bases and J by 4 bases, with 19 bases left in between. Germline CDR1 is DFQATT and CDR2 is SNEGSKA (reference sequence). The CDR3 spans 16 residues. CDR3: CSARDPRLWGAYEQYF. The CDR3 DNA is TGCAGTGCTAGAGACCCCCGTTTGTGGGGGGCTTACGAGCAGTACTTC.

This clonotype was detected only a few times. This chain joins TRBV7-9 and TRBJ2-5, with 8 bases that match TRBD2. The CDR3 consists of 14 residues. With V trimmed by 5 bases and J by 0 bases, 2 bases remained unmatched. Germline CDR1 reads SEHNR; CDR2 reads FQNEAQ (reference sequence). CDR3 nucleotides: TGTGCCAGCAGCCGGGGGGGTGACCAAGAGACCCAGTACTTC. Its translation is CASSRGGDQETQYF.

This chain links TRBV12-3 or TRBV12-4 with TRBJ2-5, with 13 bases that match TRBD2. J gave up 5 bases and V 5 bases, and 5 bases lay outside the gene matches. The CDR3 sequence is 15 residues long. The CDR3 DNA sequence: TGTGCCAGCAGTCTCGGACTAGCGGGGGTGGAGACCCAGTACTTC. Amino acids: CASSLGLAGVETQYF.

The V gene is TRBV29-1, the J gene TRBJ2-1; either TRBD1 or TRBD2 may fit D (6 bases each). This CDR3 contains 12 residues. Germline V gene lookup returns CDR1 SQVTM and CDR2 ANQGSEA. The CDR3 loop is CSSSGALNEQFF. The DNA for the CDR3 is TGCAGTTCCTCGGGGGCCTTAAATGAGCAGTTCTTC.

The V gene is TRBV3-1, the J gene TRBJ1-2; no clear D gene. The V and J ends lost 3 bases and 2 bases respectively, with 10 bases between them. Per germline, CDR1 LGHDT and CDR2 YNNKEL (reference sequence). The CDR3 extends over 14 amino acids. The CDR3 DNA reads TGTGCCAGCAGCCAGTGGAAGGTGAACTATGGCTACACCTTC. Protein sequence: CASSQWKVNYGYTF.

This clonotype was found a few times. The J gene is TRBJ2-7, the V gene TRBV15; the D is unclear. The CDR3 totals 13 residues. V lost 1 base to trimming and J lost 5 bases, with 9 bases between them. CDR1 and CDR2 (germline): LNHNV, YYDKDF (reference sequence). The CDR3: CATSRGQDDEQYF. CDR3 coding DNA: TGTGCCACCAGCAGAGGACAAGATGACGAGCAGTACTTC.

The chain has TRBV5-1 and TRBJ2-1, with 10 bases that match TRBD2. Germline loops: CDR1 SGHRS, CDR2 YFSETQ. CDR3 length equals 15 residues. Trimming took 5 bases from V and 5 from J; bases not matched to a gene: 7. CDR3 sequence reads: CASRSSGGQDNEQFF. CDR3 bases: TGCGCCAGCAGGTCTAGCGGGGGACAGGACAATGAGCAGTTCTTC.

This clonotype is a singleton in its sample. Written as DNA, the CDR3 is TGTGCCAGCAGTTTAGATTTTGGGACCGGGGAGCTGTTTTTT. Translated: CASSLDFGTGELFF. The chain joins TRBV27 to TRBJ2-2; D uncertain. The CDR3 is made up of 14 amino acids. Trimming stripped 2 bases from V and 5 bases from J, with 9 bases between. Germline CDR1 and CDR2: MNHEY and SMNVEV (reference sequence).

The chain is built from TRBV7-3 and TRBJ1-1; D ambiguous. The CDR3 is 13 amino acids. V lost 5 bases to trimming and J lost 1 base, with 8 bases between them. Germline V CDR1 and CDR2: SGHTA, FQGTGA. CDR3 amino acids: CASSQNRNTEAFF. Here the CDR3 DNA reads TGTGCCAGCAGCCAGAACAGGAACACTGAAGCTTTCTTT.

This clonotype showed up just a few times. The V call is TRBV29-1, the J call TRBJ2-5; D uncertain. Germline CDR1 reads SQVTM; CDR2 reads ANQGSEA. The CDR3 extends over 12 amino acids. V was shortened by 7 bases and J by 7 bases, with 16 bases between the two germline ends. The CDR3 here is CSGFWAMGTQYF. CDR3 DNA: TGCAGCGGTTTTTGGGCGATGGGGACCCAGTACTTC.

The chain links TRBV5-1 to TRBJ2-6, with D possibly being TRBD2 (5 bases). The V and J ends lost 4 bases and 1 base respectively, with 12 bases between them. CDR1 and CDR2 from the germline V gene are SGHRS and YFSETQ. The CDR3 totals 16 residues. The CDR3 nucleotides are TGCGCCAGCAGCCCCGTGGGAGCATCTGGGGCCAACGTCCTGACTTTC. It yields the protein CASSPVGASGANVLTF.

The gene calls are TRBV6-2 or TRBV6-3 and TRBJ2-7; 7 bases match TRBD2. From germline, CDR1 is MNHEY and CDR2 SVGEGT. The CDR3 extends over 14 amino acids. Losses at the gene ends were 7 bases for V and 5 bases for J; bases not matched to a gene: 11. The CDR3 coding sequence is TGTGCCAGCACTCAAGGAGGGAGGGAAAACGAGCAGTACTTC. Translation: CASTQGGRENEQYF.

The gene calls are TRBV29-1 and TRBJ2-3; 8 bases fit TRBD2. The germline V gene encodes CDR1 SQVTM and CDR2 ANQGSEA. The V segment lost 6 bases and the J segment 1 base; nucleotides outside the gene matches: 12. This CDR3 contains 16 residues. CDR3 loop: CSVSAWLAGRTDTQYF. The CDR3 DNA is TGCAGCGTCTCCGCCTGGCTAGCGGGCCGCACAGATACGCAGTATTTT.

There are a few counts of this clonotype. The genes are TRBV7-8 and TRBJ2-5, with 7 bases matching TRBD2. CDR3 length: 14 amino acids. Germline V gene lookup returns CDR1 SGHVS and CDR2 FQNEAQ. Trimming at V came to 6 bases and at J to 5 bases, leaving 9 bases not matched to a gene. DNA of the CDR3: TGTGCCAGCAGGCAGCCCGGGGGGTGGGAGACCCAGTACTTC. Protein product: CASRQPGGWETQYF.

V usage is TRBV25-1 and J usage is TRBJ1-5, with 7 positions matching TRBD1. CDR1 MGHDK and CDR2 SYGVNS come from the germline V gene. This CDR3 is 18 amino acids long. V was pared by 2 bases and J by 5 bases, with 15 bases of the junction left unmatched. Here the CDR3 reads CASSEGGLGTESDQPQHF. The CDR3 DNA sequence: TGTGCCAGCAGTGAAGGAGGACTAGGGACAGAGTCTGATCAGCCCCAGCATTTT. Using reference TRBV25-1 and TRBJ1-5 for the parts outside the CDR3, the full variable domain is EADIYQTPRYLVIGTGKKITLECSQTMGHDKMYWYQQDPGMELHLIHYSYGVNSTEKGDLSSESTVSRIRTEHFPLTLESARPSHTSQYLCASSEGGLGTESDQPQHFGDGTRLSIL.

The chain couples TRBV6-2 or TRBV6-3 to TRBJ1-1, with D possibly matching TRBD1 (6 bases). Per the germline V gene, CDR1 is MNHEY and CDR2 is SVGEGT. The CDR3 has 13 amino acids. The V and J ends lost 2 bases and 4 bases respectively, with 8 bases between them. The CDR3 bases are TGTGCCAGCAGTTACAGAGGGGGCACTGAAGCTTTCTTT. It translates to CASSYRGGTEAFF.

This clonotype was seen more than once but under ten times. The chain combines TRBV7-3 with TRBJ2-6; TRBD1 matches at 10 bases. The CDR3 is made up of 17 amino acids. Germline CDR1 SGHTA, CDR2 FQGTGA. Trimming removed 3 bases from V and 0 bases from J; junction bases left unmatched: 2. Written as DNA, the CDR3 is TGTGCCAGCAGCTTGGGGACAGGGGTCTCTGGGGCCAACGTCCTGACTTTC. It specifies CASSLGTGVSGANVLTF.